This T cell receptor (beta chain) was recovered during a study of cytomegalovirus exposure and HLA in healthy donors. Findings and caveats of the study: Follow-up analysis later connected one missense variant in DCLRE1C with trimming of TCR beta V- and J-genes. Later, TCR association rates were found to vary by HLA locus, highest for DRB1 and lowest for HLA-C.

In regard to this clone: What it recognizes is unknown.

Trimming took 6 bases from V and 8 from J; bases not matched to a gene: 6. CDR1 and CDR2 from the germline V gene are MNHEY and SVGAGI. This CDR3 is 14 amino acids long. PCR was performed using 60 Vbeta and 13 Jbeta primers. Authors' data handling: Counted up in a later analysis, unique TCR beta chains came to 65 million to 80 million, with roughly 11 million shared. Data came from immunoSEQ multiplex PCR; TCRdb stores just in-frame clones and leaves some out. Clonal size and the V and J genes are those of that table, whereas D and trimming came from the DNA. This sample yields about 160,000 clones, of which around 84% are seen a single time; 3.1% belongs to the top ten.

The V gene is TRBV6-5, the J gene TRBJ1-6; 8 bases are a match to TRBD1. This TCR was recovered from a middle-aged woman in good health and CMV-seronegative. The sequencing sample was made of PBMCs. The CDR3 DNA follows: TGTGCCAGCAGCTACGGACAGGGATATTCACCCCTCCACTTT. Protein: CASSYGQGYSPLHF.